Given below is one T cell receptor (beta chain) in context. This receptor's antigen is unknown. Per-base qualities were not stored, and no clone one base away is much larger. One collaborating source in Seattle enrolled patients during active infection and followed them longitudinally through the course of disease. Collaborating institutions collected whole blood in K2EDTA tubes following their own protocols. Collaborator samples were shipped for TCRbeta analysis as frozen whole blood, isolated PBMCs, or DNA extracted from either sample type. The immunoSEQ Assay, a bias-controlled multiplex PCR, was used to amplify TCRbeta CDR3 regions from genomic DNA. The authors processed their data as follows. The number of nucleated cells in each sample was estimated by amplification of reference gene primers within the assay. Sequence reads were collapsed and filtered to measure the absolute abundance of every unique TCRbeta CDR3 rearrangement. Productive Simpson clonality was computed per sample as the square root of Simpson's diversity index over productive rearrangements. TCRdb carries this immuneACCESS record with in-frame sequences only. Its versions omit some clonotypes, under half of them owing to an unresolved V gene in the studies checked, with the rest unexplained. From that table come the V and J calls and clone size; the DNA was used to work out D and trimming. This sample gives 200,000 to 250,000 clones in total; approximately 80% of them show up just once. The ten largest clones take up around 7.8% of the sample.

The cysteine opens and the phenylalanine closes a CDR3 of 17 amino acids. Only CDR3 DNA remains: 51 bases, in frame from the first base. For this chain, trimming is 3 bases at the V end and 6 bases at the J end, and the number of junction bases without a gene match is 9. CDR1 and CDR2 are read off the germline V gene as SGHTS and YDEGEE. This sample stems from a study of blood T cell repertoires in COVID-19 (dated by TCRdb to the early 2020s). Notes on the research overall: Samples from collaborators originated in the United States, Italy and Spain and spanned both the acute and convalescent phases of COVID-19. The prospective study material was composed of cDNA or gDNA derived from T cells, B-cell-depleted T cells, or PBMCs. Deeply sampled blood TCRbeta repertoires from subjects exposed to, actively infected with, or recovered from COVID-19 were included in the dataset. The repertoires were released in a freely available public database meant as a resource for research on the immune response to SARS-CoV-2. The samples were drawn from two sources: the first 160 participants of the ongoing ImmuneRACE study, and 1,200 or so subjects contributed by 6 global collaborators. Sample metadata almost always included a de-identified subject ID, COVID-19 status, age in years and sex. Where HLA class I and class II types were available, the types were taken from metadata supplied by the sample provider, not from assay-based typing. The study at large found these results: The quantity of clinical and demographic metadata differed by source and by participant and was supplied without curation.

The material sequenced was peripheral blood. This clonotype was obtained from a woman older than 75 with COVID-19, enrolled during active disease. The chain joins TRBV5-8 to TRBJ2-1, with 13 middle bases fitting TRBD2. The DNA is as follows: TGTGCCAGCAGCTCCACCCTGACTAGCGGGGGGACCAATGAGCAGTTCTTC. It encodes CASSSTLTSGGTNEQFF. With the rest looked up from the reference TRBV5-8 and TRBJ2-1 genes rather than sequenced, the full variable domain is EAGVTQSPTHLIKTRGQQATLRCSPISGHTSVYWYQQALGLGLQFLLWYDEGEERNRGNFPPRFSGRQFPNYSSELNVNALELEDSALYLCASSSTLTSGGTNEQFFGPGTRLTVL.